The 21 T cell receptor beta chains listed next were all sequenced from one sample in a study of shared clonotypes between healthy human individuals. Naive-designated CD8 cells lacked CD45RO, were positively enriched for CCR7, and omitted terminally differentiated effector memory CD45RA+ cells. TCRdb's copy holds only in-frame clones and misses some; the assay was immunoSEQ multiplex PCR. The sample shows 2 million to 2.5 million clones, roughly 94% of them seen only once. The sequencing sample was made of naive CD8+ T cells sorted from blood. The receptor set was obtained from a man aged 18 to 29 in good health.

The chain joins TRBV7-8 to TRBJ1-6; 7 bases align to TRBD1. J gave up 0 bases and V 5 bases, and 4 bases lay outside the gene matches. The CDR3 spans 16 residues. Germline V gives CDR1 SGHVS, CDR2 FQNEAQ. CDR3 nucleotide sequence: TGTGCCAGCAGCGCCGGGACAGCCTCCTATAATTCACCCCTCCACTTT. Protein: CASSAGTASYNSPLHF.

A remark on this clone: The identical CDR3 is also encoded by other nucleotide sequences in the sample. The chain carries TRBV6-6 and TRBJ2-7, with D maybe TRBD1 (5 bases). From germline, CDR1 is MNHNY and CDR2 SVGAGI (reference sequence). V gave up 2 bases and J gave up 2 bases, with 7 bases separating them. The CDR3 runs to 13 residues. The CDR3 region has the DNA TGTGCCAGCAGTTACGTAGGGGCCTACGAGCAGTACTTC. Residues: CASSYVGAYEQYF.

V is TRBV11-2 and J is TRBJ1-5, with D unresolved. Germline assignment: CDR1 SGHAT and CDR2 FQNNGV. V lost 5 bases and J lost 4, with 15 bases in between. The CDR3 has 15 amino acids. For the CDR3, the DNA is TGTGCCAGCAGCCCCGCTCTGGGTCGAAATCAGCCCCAGCATTTT. This translates into CASSPALGRNQPQHF.

This chain uses TRBV7-9 with TRBJ1-1, with 7 positions matching TRBD1. After removal of 4 bases from V and 0 bases from J, the junction contained 5 bases not matched to a gene. The CDR3 is 15 residues long. CDR1 is SEHNR, CDR2 FQNEAQ, per germline (reference sequence). This chain's CDR3 is CASSSPQGMNTEAFF. Here the CDR3 DNA reads TGTGCCAGCAGCTCCCCACAGGGGATGAACACTGAAGCTTTCTTT.

The J gene is TRBJ2-1, the V gene TRBV6-1; D is uncertain. V was pared by 6 bases and J by 0 bases, with 12 bases between. Looked up from germline, CDR1 is MNHNS and CDR2 is SASEGT. The CDR3 runs 15 residues. The DNA of the CDR3 is TGTGCCAGCAGGGTGGGGTTGAGCTCCTACAATGAGCAGTTCTTC. Translation: CASRVGLSSYNEQFF.

The CDR3 here is CASSPRTLGELFF. The CDR3 DNA sequence: TGTGCCAGCAGCCCACGGACATTAGGGGAGCTGTTTTTT. The chain couples TRBV13 to TRBJ2-2; a weak D match, TRBD1 (5 bases). The CDR3 runs 13 residues. Germline-derived CDR1 and CDR2 are PRHDT and FYEKMQ (reference sequence). Deletions cut 5 bases from V and 8 bases from J, with 12 bases between. The variable domain in full, completed from reference TRBV13 and TRBJ2-2, reads AAGVIQSPRHLIKEKRETATLKCYPIPRHDTVYWYQQGPGQDPQFLISFYEKMQSDKGSIPDRFSAQQFSDYHSELNMSSLELGDSALYFCASSPRTLGELFFGEGSRLTVL.

The rearrangement uses TRBV9 and TRBJ2-1, with 8 bases lining up with TRBD2. Trimming cost V 3 bases and J 6 bases; bases outside gene matches: 8. Germline V gives CDR1 SGDLS, CDR2 YYNGEE. The CDR3 length is 15 residues. The CDR3 DNA is TGTGCCAGCAGCGAATCCGGGACTAGTGGCAATGAGCAGTTCTTC. Protein: CASSESGTSGNEQFF.

The chain employs TRBV7-9 and TRBJ2-7, with D perhaps TRBD1 (6 bases). This CDR3 is 16 amino acids long. Trimming took 3 bases from V and 0 from J, leaving 15 bases between them. Germline V CDR1 and CDR2: SEHNR, FQNEAQ (reference sequence). CDR3 amino acids: CASSFNPDRSSYEQYF. DNA of the CDR3: TGTGCCAGCAGCTTTAACCCCGACAGGAGCTCCTACGAGCAGTACTTC.

The gene calls are TRBV19 and TRBJ1-1; D might be TRBD1 (6 bases). The CDR3 has 11 residues. Germline V gives CDR1 LNHDA, CDR2 SQIVND (reference sequence). V shed 3 bases and J shed 8 bases, with 7 bases lying between them. The CDR3 here is CASSIGQEAFF. In DNA form, the CDR3 reads TGTGCCAGTAGTATCGGACAGGAAGCTTTCTTT.

The rearrangement uses TRBV7-9 and TRBJ1-2; 8 bases are shared with TRBD1. CDR1 is SEHNR, CDR2 FQNEAQ, per germline (reference sequence). V lost 1 base to trimming and J lost 7 bases; unmatched junction nucleotides: 8. The CDR3 runs 15 residues. The CDR3 loop is CASSLGIGQGGGYTF. The DNA for the CDR3 is TGTGCCAGCAGCTTAGGTATCGGACAGGGCGGTGGCTACACCTTC.

The V call is TRBV11-2, the J call TRBJ2-7; D is tentatively TRBD1 or TRBD2 (5 bases each). Trimming removed 5 bases from V and 5 bases from J, with 25 bases in between. The CDR3 sequence is 17 residues long. Germline V lookup: CDR1 SGHAT, CDR2 FQNNGV. The DNA for the CDR3 is TGTGCCAGCAGCCTCCGAGGTAGGGGACCTTTCCGTGACGAGCAGTACTTC. Translated: CASSLRGRGPFRDEQYF.

To note about this clone: The sample contains more than one DNA sequence encoding this CDR3. The gene calls are TRBV10-1 and TRBJ2-7; D could derive from TRBD1 or TRBD2 (5 bases each). Trimming removed 4 bases at V and 2 bases at J, with 9 bases between. CDR1 and CDR2 from the germline V gene are WNHNN and SYGVQD (reference sequence). This CDR3 has 13 residues. The CDR3 DNA follows: TGCGCCAGCAGTGCCGGGACCCCCTACGAGCAGTACTTC. It translates to CASSAGTPYEQYF.

This sequence joins TRBV2 and TRBJ2-7; D might be TRBD2 (5 bases). There are 15 residues in the CDR3. The V gene's germline CDR1 is SNHLY and CDR2 FYNNEI. Trimming removed 7 bases at V and 0 bases at J, with 16 bases between. CDR3 DNA sequence: TGTGCCAGCACTCCACCAGCGGACCTCTCCTACGAGCAGTACTTC. Its translation: CASTPPADLSYEQYF.

The J gene is TRBJ2-2, the V gene TRBV27; D not resolved. Germline V gives CDR1 MNHEY, CDR2 SMNVEV (reference sequence). The CDR3 sequence is 12 residues long. Trimming left V 2 bases short and J 6 bases short, with 4 bases between. This CDR3 is CASSLTPGELFF. The DNA of the CDR3 is TGTGCCAGCAGTTTAACCCCCGGGGAGCTGTTTTTT.

The V and J genes are TRBV5-4 and TRBJ2-5, with D perhaps matching TRBD1 (5 bases). The CDR3 length is 16 residues. Trimming took off 4 bases at V and 2 bases at J, with 18 bases between the two ends. From germline, CDR1 is SGHNT and CDR2 YYREEE (reference sequence). The CDR3 DNA reads TGTGCCAGCAGCCCTGCGGATGGGGCCTATCAAGAGACCCAGTACTTC. Protein: CASSPADGAYQETQYF.

The chain links TRBV4-3 to TRBJ2-7, with D hard to call. The CDR3 has 14 residues. The V end lost 4 bases, the J end lost 0 bases, and 10 bases lay between the germline ends. Germline lookup yields CDR1 LGHNA and CDR2 YSLEER. CDR3 region: CASSLGRNSYEQYF. CDR3 nucleotides: TGCGCCAGCAGCCTTGGCCGGAACTCCTACGAGCAGTACTTC.

Turning to this clone: Other nucleotide sequences in the sample specify the same CDR3. The chain has TRBV9 and TRBJ1-5; D not resolved. Trimming stripped 2 bases from V and 9 bases from J, with 15 bases between. Germline V gene sequence: CDR1 SGDLS, CDR2 YYNGEE. There are 14 residues in the CDR3. The CDR3 DNA sequence: TGTGCCAGCAGCGTTGGCGGAGGAGGATGGCCCCAGCATTTT. It encodes CASSVGGGGWPQHF.

The rearrangement links TRBV7-9 to TRBJ2-1; 11 bases align to TRBD1. CDR1 SEHNR and CDR2 FQNEAQ come from the germline V gene (reference sequence). The CDR3 spans 17 residues. V was pared by 4 bases and J by 4 bases, with 9 bases of the junction left unmatched. This CDR3 reads CASSSSDRGLVYNEQFF. As DNA, the CDR3 is TGTGCCAGCAGCTCGTCGGACAGGGGGCTTGTTTACAATGAGCAGTTCTTC.

The J gene is TRBJ2-7, the V gene TRBV19; D call uncertain. With 2 bases removed from V and 0 bases from J, the gap between germline ends came to 8 bases. CDR3 length: 14 amino acids. Germline CDR1 is LNHDA and CDR2 is SQIVND (reference sequence). The CDR3, as DNA: TGTGCCAGTAGTATATTGCACAACTCCTACGAGCAGTACTTC. Translation gives CASSILHNSYEQYF.

J is TRBJ1-3 and V is TRBV4-1, with a weak D call TRBD1 (5 bases). Trimming left V 2 bases short and J 2 bases short, with 7 bases between. The CDR3 has 14 residues. Germline CDR1 MGHRA, CDR2 YSYEKL. As DNA, the CDR3 is TGCGCCAGCAGCCAATCGGGACCTGGAAACACCATATATTTT. It translates to CASSQSGPGNTIYF.

The chain couples TRBV18 to TRBJ2-2; tentatively, D is TRBD2 (5 bases). CDR3 length equals 17 residues. Per the germline V gene, CDR1 is KGHSH and CDR2 is LQKENI. Between the trimmed V and J ends, which lost 2 bases and 0 bases, there was a span of 13 bases. The CDR3: CASSPFLSGTNTGELFF. CDR3 nucleotide sequence: TGTGCCAGCTCACCATTTCTGTCGGGGACGAACACCGGGGAGCTGTTTTTT.